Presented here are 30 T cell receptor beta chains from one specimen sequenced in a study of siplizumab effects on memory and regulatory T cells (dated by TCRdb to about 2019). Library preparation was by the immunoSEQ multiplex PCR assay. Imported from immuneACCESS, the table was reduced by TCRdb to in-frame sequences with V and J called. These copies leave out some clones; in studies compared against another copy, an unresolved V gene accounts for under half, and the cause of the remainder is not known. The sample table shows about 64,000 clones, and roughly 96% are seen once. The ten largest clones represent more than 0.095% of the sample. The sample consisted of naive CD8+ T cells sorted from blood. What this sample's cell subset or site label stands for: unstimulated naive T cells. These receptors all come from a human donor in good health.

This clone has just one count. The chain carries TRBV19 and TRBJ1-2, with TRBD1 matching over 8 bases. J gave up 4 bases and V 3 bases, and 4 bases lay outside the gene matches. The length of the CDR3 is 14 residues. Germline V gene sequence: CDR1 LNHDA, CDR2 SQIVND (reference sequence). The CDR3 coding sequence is TGTGCCAGTAGTATGACAGGGGTTGCCTATGGCTACACCTTC. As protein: CASSMTGVAYGYTF.

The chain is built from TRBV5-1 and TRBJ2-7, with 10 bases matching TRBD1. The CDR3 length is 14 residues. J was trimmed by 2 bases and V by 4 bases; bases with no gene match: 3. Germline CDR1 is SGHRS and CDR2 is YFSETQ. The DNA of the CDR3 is TGCGCCAGCAGCCCCGGGACAGGGGCCTACGAGCAGTACTTC. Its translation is CASSPGTGAYEQYF.

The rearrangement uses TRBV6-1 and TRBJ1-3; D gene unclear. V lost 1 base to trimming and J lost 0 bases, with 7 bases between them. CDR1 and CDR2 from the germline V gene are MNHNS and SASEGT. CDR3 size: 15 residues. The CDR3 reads CASSEGSYSGNTIYF. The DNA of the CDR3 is TGTGCCAGCAGTGAAGGTAGCTACTCTGGAAACACCATATATTTT.

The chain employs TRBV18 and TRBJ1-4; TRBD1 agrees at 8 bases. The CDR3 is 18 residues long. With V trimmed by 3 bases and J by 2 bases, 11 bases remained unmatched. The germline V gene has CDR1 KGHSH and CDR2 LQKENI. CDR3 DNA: TGTGCCAGCTCACCCTATACGGACAGGGTCGACACTAATGAAAAACTGTTTTTT. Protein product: CASSPYTDRVDTNEKLFF. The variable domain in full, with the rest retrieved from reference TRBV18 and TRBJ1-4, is NAGVMQNPRHLVRRRGQEARLRCSPMKGHSHVYWYRQLPEEGLKFMVYLQKENIIDESGMPKERFSAEFPKEGPSILRIQQVVRGDSAAYFCASSPYTDRVDTNEKLFFGSGTQLSVL.

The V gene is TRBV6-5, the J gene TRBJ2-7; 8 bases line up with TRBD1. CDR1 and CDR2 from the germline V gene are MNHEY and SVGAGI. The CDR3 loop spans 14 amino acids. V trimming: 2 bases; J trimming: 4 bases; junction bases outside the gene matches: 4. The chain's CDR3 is CASSYAGGLYEQYF. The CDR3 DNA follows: TGTGCCAGCAGTTACGCAGGGGGCCTGTACGAGCAGTACTTC.

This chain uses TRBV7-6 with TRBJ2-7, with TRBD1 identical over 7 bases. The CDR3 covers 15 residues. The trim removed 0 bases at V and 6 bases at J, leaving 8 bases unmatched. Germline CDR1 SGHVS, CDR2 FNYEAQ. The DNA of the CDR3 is TGTGCCAGCAGCTTAGCGGCAGGGGGTCCGGGCGAGCAGTACTTC. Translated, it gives CASSLAAGGPGEQYF.

As DNA, the CDR3 is TGTGCCAGCAGCCCACTAGGAGAGGAGCGCACCGGGGAGCTGTTTTTT. This translates into CASSPLGEERTGELFF. The rearrangement joins TRBV7-8 to TRBJ2-2, with TRBD2 as a possible D gene (5 bases). V was pared by 5 bases and J by 4 bases, with 17 bases between. The germline CDR1 and CDR2 sequences are SGHVS and FQNEAQ. This CDR3 has 16 residues.

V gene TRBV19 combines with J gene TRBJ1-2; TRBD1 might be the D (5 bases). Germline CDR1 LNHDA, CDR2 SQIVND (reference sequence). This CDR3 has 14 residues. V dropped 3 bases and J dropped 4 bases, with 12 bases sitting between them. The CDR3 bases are TGTGCCAGTAGTATTGGGGACGGATTCTATGGCTACACCTTC. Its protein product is CASSIGDGFYGYTF.

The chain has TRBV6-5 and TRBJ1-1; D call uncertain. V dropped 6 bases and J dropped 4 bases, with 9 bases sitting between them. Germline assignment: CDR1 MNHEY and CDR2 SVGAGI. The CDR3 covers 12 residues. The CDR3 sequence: CASSTDRTEAFF. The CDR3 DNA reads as TGTGCCAGCAGCACGGACCGCACTGAAGCTTTCTTT.

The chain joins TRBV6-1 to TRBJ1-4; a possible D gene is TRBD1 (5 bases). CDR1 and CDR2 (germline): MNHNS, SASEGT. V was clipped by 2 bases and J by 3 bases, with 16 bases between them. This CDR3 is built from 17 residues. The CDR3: CASSERRLQESNEKLFF. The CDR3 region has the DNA TGTGCCAGCAGTGAACGCCGATTACAGGAGTCTAATGAAAAACTGTTTTTT.

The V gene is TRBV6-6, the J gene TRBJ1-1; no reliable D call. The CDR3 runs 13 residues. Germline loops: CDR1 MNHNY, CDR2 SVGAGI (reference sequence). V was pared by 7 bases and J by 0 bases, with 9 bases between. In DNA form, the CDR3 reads TGTGCCAGCACCCCAACTGTGAACACTGAAGCTTTCTTT. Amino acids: CASTPTVNTEAFF.

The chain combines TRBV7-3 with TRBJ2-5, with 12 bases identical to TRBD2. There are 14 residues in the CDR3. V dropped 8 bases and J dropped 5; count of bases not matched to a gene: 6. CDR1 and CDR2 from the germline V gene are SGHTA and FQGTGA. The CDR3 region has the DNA TGTGCCAGCGGCCCTAGCGGGGGGGCGGAGACCCAGTACTTC. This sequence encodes CASGPSGGAETQYF.

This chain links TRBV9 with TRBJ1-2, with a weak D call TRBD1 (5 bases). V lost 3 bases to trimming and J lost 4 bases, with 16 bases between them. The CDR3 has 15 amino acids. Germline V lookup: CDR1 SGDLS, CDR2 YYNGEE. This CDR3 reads CASSDPAGGGYGYTF. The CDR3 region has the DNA TGTGCCAGCAGCGACCCTGCGGGGGGGGGCTATGGCTACACCTTC.

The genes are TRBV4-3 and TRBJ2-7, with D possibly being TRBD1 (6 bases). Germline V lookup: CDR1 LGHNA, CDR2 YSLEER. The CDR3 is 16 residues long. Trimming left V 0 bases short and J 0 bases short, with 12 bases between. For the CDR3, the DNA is TGCGCCAGCAGCCAAGATTGGCTGGGGGCCTCCTACGAGCAGTACTTC. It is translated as CASSQDWLGASYEQYF.

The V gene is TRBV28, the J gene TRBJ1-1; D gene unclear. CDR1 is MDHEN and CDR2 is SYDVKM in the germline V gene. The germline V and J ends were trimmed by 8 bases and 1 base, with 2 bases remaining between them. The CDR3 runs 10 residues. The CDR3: CASGNTEAFF. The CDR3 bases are TGTGCCAGCGGGAACACTGAAGCTTTCTTT.

DNA of the CDR3: TGCGCCAGCAGTCAACCGCCTGCAAGGGCCTCCCAATTCCAAGAGACCCAGTACTTC. Protein sequence: CASSQPPARASQFQETQYF. This chain joins TRBV23-1 and TRBJ2-5, with unresolved D. TRBV23-1 is classed as an ORF, of uncertain function. This CDR3 is built from 19 residues. Trimming cost V 2 bases and J 1 base, with 23 bases left between them.

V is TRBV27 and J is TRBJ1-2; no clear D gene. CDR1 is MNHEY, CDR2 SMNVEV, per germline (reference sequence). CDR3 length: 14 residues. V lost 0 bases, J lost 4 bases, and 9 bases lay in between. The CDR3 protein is CASSLSAAPYGYTF. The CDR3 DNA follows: TGTGCCAGCAGTTTATCGGCAGCCCCCTATGGCTACACCTTC.

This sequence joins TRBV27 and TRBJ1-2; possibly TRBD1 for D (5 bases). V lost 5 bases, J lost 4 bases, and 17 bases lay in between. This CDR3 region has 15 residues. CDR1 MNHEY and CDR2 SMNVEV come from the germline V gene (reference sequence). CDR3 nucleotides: TGTGCCAGCAGTCCAGGGACTCCACTGGGCTATGGCTACACCTTC. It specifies CASSPGTPLGYGYTF.

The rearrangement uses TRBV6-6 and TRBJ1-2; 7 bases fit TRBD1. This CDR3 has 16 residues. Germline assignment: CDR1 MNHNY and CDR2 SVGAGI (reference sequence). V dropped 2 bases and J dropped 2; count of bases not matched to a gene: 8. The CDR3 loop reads CASSYAGQALNYGYTF. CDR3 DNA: TGTGCCAGCAGTTACGCCGGACAGGCCCTAAACTATGGCTACACCTTC.

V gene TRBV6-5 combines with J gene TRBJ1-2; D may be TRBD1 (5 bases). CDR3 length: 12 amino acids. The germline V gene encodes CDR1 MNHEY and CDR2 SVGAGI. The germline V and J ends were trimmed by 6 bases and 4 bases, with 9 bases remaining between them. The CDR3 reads CASSPTAYGYTF. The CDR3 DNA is TGTGCCAGCAGCCCGACAGCCTATGGCTACACCTTC.

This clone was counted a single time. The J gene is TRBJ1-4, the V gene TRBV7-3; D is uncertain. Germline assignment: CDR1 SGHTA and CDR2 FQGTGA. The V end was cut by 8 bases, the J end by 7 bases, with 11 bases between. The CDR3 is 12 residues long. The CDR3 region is CASGNLGEKLFF. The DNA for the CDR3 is TGTGCCAGCGGTAATTTGGGTGAAAAACTGTTTTTT.

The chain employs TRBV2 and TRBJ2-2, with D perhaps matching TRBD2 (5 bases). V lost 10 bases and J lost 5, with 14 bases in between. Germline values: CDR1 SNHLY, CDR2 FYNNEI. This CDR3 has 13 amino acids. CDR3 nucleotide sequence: TGTGCCACCATCCTCTCGGGGACCGGGGAGCTGTTTTTT. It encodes CATILSGTGELFF. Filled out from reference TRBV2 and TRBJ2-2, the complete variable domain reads EPEVTQTPSHQVTQMGQEVILRCVPISNHLYFYWYRQILGQKVEFLVSFYNNEISEKSEIFDDQFSVERPDGSNFTLKIRSTKLEDSAMYFCATILSGTGELFFGEGSRLTVL.

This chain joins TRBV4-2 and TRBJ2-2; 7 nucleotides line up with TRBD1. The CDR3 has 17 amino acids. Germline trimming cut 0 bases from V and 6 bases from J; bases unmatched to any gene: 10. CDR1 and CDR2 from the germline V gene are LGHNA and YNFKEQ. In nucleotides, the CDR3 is TGTGCCAGCAGCCAAGACCTCGACAGGGCAAGCGCCGGGGAGCTGTTTTTT. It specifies CASSQDLDRASAGELFF.

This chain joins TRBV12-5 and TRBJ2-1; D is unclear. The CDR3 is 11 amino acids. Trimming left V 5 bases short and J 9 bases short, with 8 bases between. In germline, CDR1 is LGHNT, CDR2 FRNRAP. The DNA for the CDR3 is TGTGCTAGTGGTCCCGGCCCTGAGCAGTTCTTC. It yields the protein CASGPGPEQFF.

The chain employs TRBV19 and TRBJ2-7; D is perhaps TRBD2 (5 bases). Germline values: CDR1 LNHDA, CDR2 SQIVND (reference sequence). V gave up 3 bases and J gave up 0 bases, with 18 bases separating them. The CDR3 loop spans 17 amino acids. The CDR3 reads CASSMPAGPSSSYEQYF. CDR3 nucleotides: TGTGCCAGTAGTATGCCCGCCGGGCCTAGCAGCTCCTACGAGCAGTACTTC.

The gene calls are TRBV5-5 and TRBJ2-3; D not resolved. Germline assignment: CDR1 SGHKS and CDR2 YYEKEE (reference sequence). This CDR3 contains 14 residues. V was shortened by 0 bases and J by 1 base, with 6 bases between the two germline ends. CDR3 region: CASSLDTGTDTQYF. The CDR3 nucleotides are TGTGCCAGCAGCTTGGACACTGGCACAGATACGCAGTATTTT.

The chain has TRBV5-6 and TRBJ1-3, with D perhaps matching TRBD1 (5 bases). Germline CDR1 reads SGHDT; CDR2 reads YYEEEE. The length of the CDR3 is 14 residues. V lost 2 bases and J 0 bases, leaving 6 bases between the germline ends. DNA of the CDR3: TGTGCCAGCAGCTTCAGGGTCTCTGGAAACACCATATATTTT. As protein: CASSFRVSGNTIYF.

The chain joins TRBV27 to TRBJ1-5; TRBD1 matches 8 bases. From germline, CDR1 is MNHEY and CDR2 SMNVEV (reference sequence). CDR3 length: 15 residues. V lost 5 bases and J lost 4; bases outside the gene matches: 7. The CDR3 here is CASSPSGQVNQPQHF. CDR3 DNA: TGTGCCAGCAGTCCGTCGGGACAGGTAAATCAGCCCCAGCATTTT.

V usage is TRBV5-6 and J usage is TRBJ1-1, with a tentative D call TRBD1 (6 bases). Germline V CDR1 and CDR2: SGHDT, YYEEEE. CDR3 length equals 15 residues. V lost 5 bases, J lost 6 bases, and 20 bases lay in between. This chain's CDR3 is CASSQNSLGGPEAFF. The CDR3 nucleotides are TGTGCCAGCAGTCAAAACAGCCTGGGGGGCCCTGAAGCTTTCTTT.

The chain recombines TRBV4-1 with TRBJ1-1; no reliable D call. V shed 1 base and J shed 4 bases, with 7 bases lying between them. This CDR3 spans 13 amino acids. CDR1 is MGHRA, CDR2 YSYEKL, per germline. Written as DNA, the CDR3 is TGCGCCAGCAGCCAAGCTAGGAGCACTGAAGCTTTCTTT. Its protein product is CASSQARSTEAFF.